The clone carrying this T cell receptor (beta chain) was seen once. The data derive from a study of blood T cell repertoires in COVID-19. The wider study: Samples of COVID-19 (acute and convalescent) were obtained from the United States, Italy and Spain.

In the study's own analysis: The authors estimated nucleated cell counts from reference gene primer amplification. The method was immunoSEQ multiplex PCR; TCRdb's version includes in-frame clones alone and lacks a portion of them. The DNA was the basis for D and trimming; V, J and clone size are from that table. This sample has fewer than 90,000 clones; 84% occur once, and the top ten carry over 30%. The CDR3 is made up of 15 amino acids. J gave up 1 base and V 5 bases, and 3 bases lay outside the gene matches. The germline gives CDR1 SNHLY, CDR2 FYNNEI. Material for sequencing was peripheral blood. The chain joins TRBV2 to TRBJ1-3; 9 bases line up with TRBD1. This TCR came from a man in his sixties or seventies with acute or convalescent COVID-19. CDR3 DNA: TGTGCCAGCAGTTGGGACAGGGCGTCTGGAAACACCATATATTTT. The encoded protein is CASSWDRASGNTIYF.